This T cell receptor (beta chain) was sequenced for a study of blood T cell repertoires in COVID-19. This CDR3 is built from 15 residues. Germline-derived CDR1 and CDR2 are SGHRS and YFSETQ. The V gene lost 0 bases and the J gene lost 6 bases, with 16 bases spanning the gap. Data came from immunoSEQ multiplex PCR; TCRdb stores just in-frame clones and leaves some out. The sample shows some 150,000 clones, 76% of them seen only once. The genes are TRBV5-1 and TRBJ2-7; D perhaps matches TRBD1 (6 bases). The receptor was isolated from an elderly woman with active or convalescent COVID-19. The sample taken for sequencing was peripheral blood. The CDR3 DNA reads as TGCGCCAGCAGCTTGGATGGGGGCGGTTTATTCGAGCAGTACTTC. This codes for CASSLDGGGLFEQYF.